Detailed here is one T cell receptor beta chain. Assay: immunoSEQ multiplex PCR; the TCRdb copy retains only in-frame clones and omits some. The table includes around 95,000 clones, roughly 94% detected once. This entry is derived from a study of T cell changes during pregnancy in multiple sclerosis. J was trimmed by 10 bases and V by 4 bases; bases with no gene match: 8. The CDR3 loop spans 16 amino acids. Per germline, CDR1 MNHNS and CDR2 SASEGT. The sequenced sample was peripheral blood, obtained after pregnancy. The genes are TRBV6-1 and TRBJ2-1, with 15 bases that match TRBD2. The receptor was isolated from a female donor in good health, enrolled as a control in a pregnancy study. The CDR3 DNA follows: TGTGCCAGCAGTGGCGGACTAGCGGGAGGGTTCAGAGAGCAGTTCTTC. This sequence encodes CASSGGLAGGFREQFF.